The sequence of this TCR beta chain was determined in a study of cytomegalovirus exposure and HLA in healthy donors. General study points: Rare TCR sequences dominated, though some public TCRs recurred in many donors. Later work found that TCR association rates differed between HLA loci; DRB1 had the most and HLA-C the fewest. An analysis done earlier found most TCR beta V segments productive about 87% or about 30% of the time.

PCR employed 60 Vbeta and 13 Jbeta primers. This table comes from immunoSEQ multiplex PCR, and its TCRdb copy is limited to in-frame clones, with some not included. The sample has 200,000 or so clones, more than 75% seen once. Remarks on this clone: The target antigen is unknown.

Germline lookup yields CDR1 SGHTA and CDR2 FQGNSA. V gave up 5 bases and J gave up 11 bases, with 21 bases separating them. This CDR3 spans 14 amino acids. The V gene is TRBV7-2, the J gene TRBJ2-5; tentatively, D is TRBD2 (6 bases). Sequenced sample: PBMCs. The sequence was obtained from a male donor in good health and CMV-seronegative. The chain's CDR3 is CASSEDGSRGEQYF. DNA of the CDR3: TGTGCCAGCAGCGAGGACGGGAGCCGAGGAGAGCAGTACTTC.